This entry concerns a single TCR beta chain. Clones were sequenced by immunoSEQ multiplex PCR, and TCRdb holds only the in-frame ones, with some missing. The table lists a few hundred thousand clones, around 86% of them singletons, with 10% in the top ten. There are 13 residues in the CDR3. The junction had 4 bases not matched to a gene; V was cut back by 3 bases and J by 14 bases. CDR1 and CDR2 from the germline V gene are SEHNR and FQNEAQ (reference sequence). The sample belongs to a study of blood T cell repertoires in COVID-19. Study-level background: Acute-phase and convalescent COVID-19 samples originated in the United States, Italy and Spain. Sources were T cells, B-cell-depleted T cells, or PBMCs; the material itself was cDNA or gDNA.

Living in 24 US areas, the participants were between roughly 18 and 90 years of age. Either two negative PCRs, clearance, or symptom resolution qualified Cohort 3 donors as recovered. The J gene is TRBJ2-3, the V gene TRBV7-9; 14 bases align to TRBD2. Specimen: PBMCs or T cells enriched from blood (not recorded which). The source of this sequence is a young woman who had recovered from COVID-19. CDR3 protein: CASSFGTSGRVYF. CDR3 nucleotides: TGTGCCAGCAGCTTTGGGACTAGCGGGAGAGTGTATTTT.